Following are 11 T cell receptor beta chains from one sample sequenced in a study of OX40 agonist ivuxolimab in advanced cancers. The repertoire was sequenced with immunoSEQ multiplex PCR; TCRdb's copy has only in-frame clones and lacks some. Altogether approximately 54,000 clones are present, 91% being singletons, with the ten largest covering 8.7%. The material was CD4+ or CD8+ T cells sorted from blood, obtained in a trial of the OX40 agonist ivuxolimab. These receptors originate from an adult with an advanced solid tumor such as melanoma, head and neck, liver or kidney cancer.

The V gene is TRBV28, the J gene TRBJ2-7; maybe TRBD2 (6 bases). V was cut by 7 bases and J by 3 bases, with 19 bases left in between. The CDR3 covers 15 residues. Germline lookup yields CDR1 MDHEN and CDR2 SYDVKM. The CDR3 DNA follows: TGTGCCAGCAATCCCATGGGGGGTTTGGGCTACGAGCAGTACTTC. Its protein is CASNPMGGLGYEQYF.

V usage is TRBV7-6 and J usage is TRBJ2-3; D is undetermined. Trimming took 4 bases from V and 0 from J, leaving 11 bases between them. The CDR3 extends over 15 amino acids. Germline-derived CDR1 and CDR2 are SGHVS and FNYEAQ. The CDR3 loop reads CASSSSWVSTDTQYF. CDR3 bases: TGTGCCAGCAGCTCCTCTTGGGTTAGCACAGATACGCAGTATTTT.

This sequence joins TRBV7-9 and TRBJ1-5; D gene unclear. The V gene's germline CDR1 is SEHNR and CDR2 FQNEAQ (reference sequence). CDR3 length: 15 residues. The germline V and J ends were trimmed by 5 bases and 0 bases, with 11 bases remaining between them. The chain's CDR3 is CASSTVGNSNQPQHF. DNA of the CDR3: TGTGCCAGCAGCACAGTAGGAAATAGCAATCAGCCCCAGCATTTT.

The chain's CDR3 is CASSPQASGSNEQFF. The CDR3 DNA follows: TGTGCCAGCAGCCCTCAGGCTAGCGGGAGCAATGAGCAGTTCTTC. The J gene is TRBJ2-1, the V gene TRBV5-4; 10 bases map to TRBD2. The junction had 7 bases not matched to a gene; V was cut back by 4 bases and J by 6 bases. CDR1 and CDR2 (germline): SGHNT, YYREEE (reference sequence). This CDR3 is 15 amino acids long.

This rearrangement joins TRBV5-1 to TRBJ2-7; tentative D call: TRBD2 (5 bases). The CDR3 contains 17 residues. Trimming cost V 4 bases and J 3 bases, with 23 bases left between them. From germline, CDR1 is SGHRS and CDR2 YFSETQ. The CDR3 region is CASSLPLTGVDNYEQYF. The CDR3, as DNA: TGCGCCAGCAGCCTTCCATTAACCGGGGTAGATAACTACGAGCAGTACTTC.

The chain combines TRBV7-9 with TRBJ1-4; possible D gene TRBD1, 6 bases. The V and J ends lost 0 bases and 7 bases respectively, with 12 bases between them. This CDR3 has 15 residues. Germline CDR1 is SEHNR and CDR2 is FQNEAQ (reference sequence). CDR3 DNA: TGTGCCAGCAGCTTAGCGTCGGGGGGCGTTGAAAAACTGTTTTTT. This codes for CASSLASGGVEKLFF.

The chain has TRBV18 and TRBJ2-7; TRBD2 aligns across 9 bases. The germline V gene encodes CDR1 KGHSH and CDR2 LQKENI. V was pared by 5 bases and J by 5 bases, with 7 bases of the junction left unmatched. This CDR3 spans 14 amino acids. The CDR3 here is CASSESGGFDEQYF. The CDR3 bases are TGTGCCAGCTCAGAGAGCGGGGGGTTCGACGAGCAGTACTTC. The complete variable domain, with remaining parts taken from reference TRBV18 and TRBJ2-7, reads NAGVMQNPRHLVRRRGQEARLRCSPMKGHSHVYWYRQLPEEGLKFMVYLQKENIIDESGMPKERFSAEFPKEGPSILRIQQVVRGDSAAYFCASSESGGFDEQYFGPGTRLTVT.

The chain carries TRBV7-2 and TRBJ2-3; D perhaps matches TRBD1 (7 bases). The CDR3 has 16 amino acids. Trimming took off 6 bases at V and 0 bases at J, with 16 bases between the two ends. Looked up from germline, CDR1 is SGHTA and CDR2 is FQGNSA. Written as DNA, the CDR3 is TGTGCCAGCAGTCAGGGGGGCGGCCCGAGCACAGATACGCAGTATTTT. It is translated as CASSQGGGPSTDTQYF.

Concerning this clone: A junction end diverges from the germline sequence, so it may reflect a read error. The sample carries other DNA sequences with the same CDR3. The chain couples TRBV28 to TRBJ2-3; perhaps TRBD2 as D (6 bases). Germline V gene data show CDR1 as MDHEN and CDR2 as SYDVKM. This CDR3 is 15 amino acids long. CDR3 DNA: TGTGCCAGCAGACCTACACCCCCCGGGAGAGATACACAGTATTTT. Translating gives CASRPTPPGRDTQYF.

This chain links TRBV9 with TRBJ2-7; D is unclear. Germline V lookup: CDR1 SGDLS, CDR2 YYNGEE. CDR3 length: 11 residues. Trimming shortened V by 3 bases and J by 6 bases, and 7 bases separated the two germline ends. CDR3 sequence (DNA): TGTGCCAGCAGCGGAGGTTTCGAGCAGTACTTC. It encodes CASSGGFEQYF. Using reference TRBV9 and TRBJ2-7 for the parts outside the CDR3, the full variable domain is DSGVTQTPKHLITATGQRVTLRCSPRSGDLSVYWYQQSLDQGLQFLIQYYNGEERAKGNILERFSAQQFPDLHSELNLSSLELGDSALYFCASSGGFEQYFGPGTRLTVT.

The V gene is TRBV13, the J gene TRBJ2-1, with D tentatively TRBD2 (5 bases). The length of the CDR3 is 15 residues. Germline V CDR1 and CDR2: PRHDT, FYEKMQ (reference sequence). Trimming removed 3 bases at V and 8 bases at J, with 17 bases between. The CDR3 protein is CASSFSVRFGDEQFF. The CDR3 region has the DNA TGTGCCAGCAGCTTTAGCGTTAGGTTCGGGGATGAGCAGTTCTTC.